This T cell receptor beta chain is from a study of shared clonotypes between healthy human individuals. Study findings and constraints: Shared clonotypes: roughly 4.7% naive CD4, roughly 4% naive CD8, 2.3% memory CD4, 0.4% memory CD8.

This CDR3 spans 15 amino acids. CDR1 LNHDA and CDR2 SQIVND come from the germline V gene (reference sequence). With 4 bases removed from V and 1 base from J, the gap between germline ends came to 13 bases. Assay: immunoSEQ multiplex PCR; the TCRdb copy retains only in-frame clones and omits some. The table has 640,000 or so clones, about three quarters seen once; the top ten hold approximately 2%. This clone was counted only a few times. Its antigen is undetermined. The sequenced material came from memory CD4+ T cells sorted from blood. Documented subset: CD45RA-negative fraction. This TCR was recovered from a woman under 40 in good health. This chain joins TRBV19 and TRBJ2-5; tentative D call: TRBD1 (6 bases). The DNA for the CDR3 is TGTGCCAGTAGTAACACGCGGACAGCCCAAGAGACCCAGTACTTC. This translates into CASSNTRTAQETQYF.